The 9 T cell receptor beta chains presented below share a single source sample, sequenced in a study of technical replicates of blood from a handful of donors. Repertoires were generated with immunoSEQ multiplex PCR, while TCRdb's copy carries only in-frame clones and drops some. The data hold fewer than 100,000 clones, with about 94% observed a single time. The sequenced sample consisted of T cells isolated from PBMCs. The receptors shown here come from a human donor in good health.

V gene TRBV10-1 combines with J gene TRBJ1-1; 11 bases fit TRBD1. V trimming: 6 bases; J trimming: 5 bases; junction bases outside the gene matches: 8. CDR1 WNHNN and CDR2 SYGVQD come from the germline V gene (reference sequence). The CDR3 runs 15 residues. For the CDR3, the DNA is TGCGCCAGCAGGGAGGACAGGGGGCTAGTTACTGAAGCTTTCTTT. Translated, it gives CASREDRGLVTEAFF.

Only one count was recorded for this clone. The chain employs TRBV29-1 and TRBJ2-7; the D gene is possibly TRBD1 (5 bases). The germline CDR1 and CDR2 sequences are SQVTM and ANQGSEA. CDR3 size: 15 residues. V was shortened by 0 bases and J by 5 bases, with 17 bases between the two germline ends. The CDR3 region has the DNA TGCAGCGTTGAAGATTTCGAAAGGGGCAGGAACGAGCAGTACTTC. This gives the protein CSVEDFERGRNEQYF.

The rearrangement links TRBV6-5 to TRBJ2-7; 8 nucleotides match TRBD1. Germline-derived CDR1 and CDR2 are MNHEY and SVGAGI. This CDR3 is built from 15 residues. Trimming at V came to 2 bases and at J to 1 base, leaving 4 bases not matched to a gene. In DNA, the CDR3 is TGTGCCAGCAGTTACGTTCAGGGGGCTTCCTACGAGCAGTACTTC. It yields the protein CASSYVQGASYEQYF.

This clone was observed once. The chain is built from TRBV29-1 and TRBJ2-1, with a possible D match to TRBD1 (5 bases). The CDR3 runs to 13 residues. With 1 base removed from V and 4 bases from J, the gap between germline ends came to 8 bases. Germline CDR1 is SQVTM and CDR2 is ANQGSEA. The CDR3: CSVEGGAYNEQFF. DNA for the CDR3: TGCAGCGTTGAAGGGGGCGCATACAATGAGCAGTTCTTC.

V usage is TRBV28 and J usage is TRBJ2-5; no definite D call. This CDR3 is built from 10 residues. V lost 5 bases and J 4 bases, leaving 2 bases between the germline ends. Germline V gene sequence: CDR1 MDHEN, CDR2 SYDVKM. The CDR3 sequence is CASSRETQYF. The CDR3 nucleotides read TGTGCCAGCAGTCGAGAGACCCAGTACTTC.

The CDR3 loop is CASSFQGAGETQYF. The CDR3 coding sequence is TGCGCCAGCAGCTTCCAGGGGGCCGGGGAGACCCAGTACTTC. The chain uses TRBV5-1 and TRBJ2-5; 8 nucleotides line up with TRBD1. This CDR3 is 14 amino acids long. With 2 bases clipped from V and 5 bases from J, the junction kept 5 bases outside the gene matches. The germline V gene has CDR1 SGHRS and CDR2 YFSETQ.

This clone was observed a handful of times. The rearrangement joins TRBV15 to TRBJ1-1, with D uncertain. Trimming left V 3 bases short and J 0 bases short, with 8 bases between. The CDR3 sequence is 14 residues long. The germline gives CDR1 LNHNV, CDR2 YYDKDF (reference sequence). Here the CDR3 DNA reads TGTGCCACCAGCAGGAACACTATGAACACTGAAGCTTTCTTT. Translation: CATSRNTMNTEAFF.

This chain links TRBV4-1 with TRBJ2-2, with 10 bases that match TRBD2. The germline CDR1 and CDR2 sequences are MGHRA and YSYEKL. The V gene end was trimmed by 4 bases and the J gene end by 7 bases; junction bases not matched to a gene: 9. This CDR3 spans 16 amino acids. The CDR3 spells CASSPPSSGSIGELFF. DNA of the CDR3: TGCGCCAGCAGCCCGCCCTCTAGCGGGAGTATCGGGGAGCTGTTTTTT.

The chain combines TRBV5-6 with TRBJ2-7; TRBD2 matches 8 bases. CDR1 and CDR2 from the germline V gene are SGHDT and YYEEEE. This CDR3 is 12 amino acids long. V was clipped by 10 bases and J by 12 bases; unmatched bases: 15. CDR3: CAGSTGSGKRYF. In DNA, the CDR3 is TGTGCCGGCTCCACCGGTAGCGGGAAGCGGTACTTC.